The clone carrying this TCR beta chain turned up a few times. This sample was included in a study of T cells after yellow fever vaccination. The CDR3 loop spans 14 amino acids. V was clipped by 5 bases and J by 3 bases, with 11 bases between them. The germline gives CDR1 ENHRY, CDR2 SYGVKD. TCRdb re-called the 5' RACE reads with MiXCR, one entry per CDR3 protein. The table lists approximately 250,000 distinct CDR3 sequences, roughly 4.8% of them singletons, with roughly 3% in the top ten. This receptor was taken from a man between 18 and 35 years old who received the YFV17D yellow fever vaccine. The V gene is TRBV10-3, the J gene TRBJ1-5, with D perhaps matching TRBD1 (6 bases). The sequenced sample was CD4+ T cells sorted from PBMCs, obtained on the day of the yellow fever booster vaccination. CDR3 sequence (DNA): TGTGCCATCAGTCCGGACAGTACCAATCAGCCCCAGCATTTT. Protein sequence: CAISPDSTNQPQHF.